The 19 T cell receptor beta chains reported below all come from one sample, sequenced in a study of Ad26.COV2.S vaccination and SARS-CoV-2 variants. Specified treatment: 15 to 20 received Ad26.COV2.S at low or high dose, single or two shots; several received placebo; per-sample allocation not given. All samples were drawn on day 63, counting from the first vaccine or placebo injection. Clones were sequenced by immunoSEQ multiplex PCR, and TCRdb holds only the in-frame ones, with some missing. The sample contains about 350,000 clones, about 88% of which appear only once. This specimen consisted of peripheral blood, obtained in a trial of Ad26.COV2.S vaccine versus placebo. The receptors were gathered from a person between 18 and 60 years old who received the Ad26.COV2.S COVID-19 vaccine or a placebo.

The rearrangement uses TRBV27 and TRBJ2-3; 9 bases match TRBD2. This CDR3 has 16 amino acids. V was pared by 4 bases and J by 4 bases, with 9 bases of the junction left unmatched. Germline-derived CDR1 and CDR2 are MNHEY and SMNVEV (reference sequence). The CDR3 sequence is CASSSGLATLSDTQYF. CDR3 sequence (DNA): TGTGCCAGCAGTTCCGGACTAGCGACGCTTTCAGATACGCAGTATTTT.

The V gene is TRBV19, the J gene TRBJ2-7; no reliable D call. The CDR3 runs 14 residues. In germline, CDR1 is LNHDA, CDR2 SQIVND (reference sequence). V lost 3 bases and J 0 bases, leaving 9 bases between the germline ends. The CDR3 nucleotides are TGTGCCAGTAGTATGCGCGGCCACTCCTACGAGCAGTACTTC. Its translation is CASSMRGHSYEQYF.

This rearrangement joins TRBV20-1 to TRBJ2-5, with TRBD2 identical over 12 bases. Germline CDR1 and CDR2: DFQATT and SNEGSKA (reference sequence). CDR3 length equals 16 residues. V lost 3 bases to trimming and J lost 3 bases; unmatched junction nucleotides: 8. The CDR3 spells CSASRLAGELEETQYF. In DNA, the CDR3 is TGCAGTGCTAGTCGACTAGCGGGGGAGTTGGAAGAGACCCAGTACTTC.

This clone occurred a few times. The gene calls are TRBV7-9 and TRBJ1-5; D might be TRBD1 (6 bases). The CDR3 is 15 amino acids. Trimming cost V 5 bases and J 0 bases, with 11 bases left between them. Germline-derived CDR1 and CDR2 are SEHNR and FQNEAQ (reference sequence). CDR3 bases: TGTGCCAGCAGCCCAGGGGTCTATAGCAATCAGCCCCAGCATTTT. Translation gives CASSPGVYSNQPQHF.

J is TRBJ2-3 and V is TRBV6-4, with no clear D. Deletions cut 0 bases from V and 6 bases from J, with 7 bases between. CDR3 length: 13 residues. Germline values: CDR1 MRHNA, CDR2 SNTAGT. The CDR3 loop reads CASSDSQMDTQYF. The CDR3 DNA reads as TGTGCCAGCAGTGACTCGCAGATGGATACGCAGTATTTT.

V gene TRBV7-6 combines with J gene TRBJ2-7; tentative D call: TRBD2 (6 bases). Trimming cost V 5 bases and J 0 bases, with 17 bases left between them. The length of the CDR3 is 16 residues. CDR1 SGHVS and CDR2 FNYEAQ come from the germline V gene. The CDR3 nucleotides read TGTGCCAGCAGCCGAGTAGGGGACTCTAGCTCCTACGAGCAGTACTTC. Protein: CASSRVGDSSSYEQYF.

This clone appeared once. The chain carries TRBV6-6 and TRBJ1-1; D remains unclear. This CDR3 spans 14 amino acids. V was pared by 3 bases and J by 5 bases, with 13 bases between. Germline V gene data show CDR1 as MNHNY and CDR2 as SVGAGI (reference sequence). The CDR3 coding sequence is TGTGCCAGCAGTTATAGGGTAGGGCGGACTGAAGCTTTCTTT. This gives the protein CASSYRVGRTEAFF.

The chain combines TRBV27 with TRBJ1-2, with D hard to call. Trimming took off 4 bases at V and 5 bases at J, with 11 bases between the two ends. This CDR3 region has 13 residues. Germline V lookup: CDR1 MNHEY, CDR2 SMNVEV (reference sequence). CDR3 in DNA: TGTGCCAGCAGTTCGGAATGGGGTTATGGCTACACCTTC. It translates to CASSSEWGYGYTF.

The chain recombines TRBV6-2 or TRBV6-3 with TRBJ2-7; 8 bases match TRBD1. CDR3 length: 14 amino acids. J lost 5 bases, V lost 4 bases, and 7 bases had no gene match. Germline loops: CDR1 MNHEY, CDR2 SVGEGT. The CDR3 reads CASSFAQGVDEQYF. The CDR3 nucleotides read TGTGCCAGCAGTTTTGCACAGGGGGTTGACGAGCAGTACTTC.

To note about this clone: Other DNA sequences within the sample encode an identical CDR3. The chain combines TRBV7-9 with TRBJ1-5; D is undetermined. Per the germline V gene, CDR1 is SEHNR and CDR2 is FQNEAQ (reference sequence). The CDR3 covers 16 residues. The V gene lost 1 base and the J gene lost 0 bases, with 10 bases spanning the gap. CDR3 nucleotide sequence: TGTGCCAGCAGCTTAGGAGCGGGGAATAGCAATCAGCCCCAGCATTTT. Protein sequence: CASSLGAGNSNQPQHF.

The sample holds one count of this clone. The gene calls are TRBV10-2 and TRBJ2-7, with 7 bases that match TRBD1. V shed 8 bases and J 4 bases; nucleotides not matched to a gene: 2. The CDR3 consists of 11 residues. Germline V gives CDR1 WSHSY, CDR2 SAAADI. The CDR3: CASAQGYEQYF. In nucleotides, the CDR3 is TGCGCCAGCGCACAGGGGTACGAGCAGTACTTC.

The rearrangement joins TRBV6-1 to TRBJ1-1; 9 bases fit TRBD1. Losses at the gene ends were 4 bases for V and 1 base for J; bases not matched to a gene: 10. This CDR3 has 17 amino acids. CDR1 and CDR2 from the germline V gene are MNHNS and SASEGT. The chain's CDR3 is CASSVGRDRAWNTEAFF. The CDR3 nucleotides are TGTGCCAGCAGTGTGGGCCGGGACAGGGCCTGGAACACTGAAGCTTTCTTT.

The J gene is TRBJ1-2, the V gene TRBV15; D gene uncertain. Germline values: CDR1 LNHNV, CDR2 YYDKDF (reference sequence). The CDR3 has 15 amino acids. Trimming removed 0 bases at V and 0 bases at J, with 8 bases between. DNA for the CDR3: TGTGCCACCAGCAGAGATGAAGGAGCTAACTATGGCTACACCTTC. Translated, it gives CATSRDEGANYGYTF. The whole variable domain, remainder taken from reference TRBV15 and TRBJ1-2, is DAMVIQNPRYQVTQFGKPVTLSCSQTLNHNVMYWYQQKSSQAPKLLFHYYDKDFNNEADTPDNFQSRRPNTSFCFLDIRSPGLGDTAMYLCATSRDEGANYGYTFGSGTRLTVV.

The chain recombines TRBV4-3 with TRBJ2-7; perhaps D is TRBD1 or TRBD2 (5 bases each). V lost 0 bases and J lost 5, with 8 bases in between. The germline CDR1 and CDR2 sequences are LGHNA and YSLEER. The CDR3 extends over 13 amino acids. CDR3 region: CASSQERDDEQYF. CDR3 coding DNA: TGCGCCAGCAGCCAAGAACGGGACGACGAGCAGTACTTC.

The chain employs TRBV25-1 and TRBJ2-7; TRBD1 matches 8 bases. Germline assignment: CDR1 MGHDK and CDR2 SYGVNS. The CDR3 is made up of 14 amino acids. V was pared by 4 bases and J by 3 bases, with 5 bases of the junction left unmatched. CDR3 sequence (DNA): TGTGCCAGCAGTGTGCGGACAGGGTTCTACGAGCAGTACTTC. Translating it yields CASSVRTGFYEQYF.

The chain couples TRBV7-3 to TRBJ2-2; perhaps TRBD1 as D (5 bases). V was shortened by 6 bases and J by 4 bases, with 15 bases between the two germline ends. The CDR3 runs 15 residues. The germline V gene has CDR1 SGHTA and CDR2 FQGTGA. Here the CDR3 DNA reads TGTGCCAGCAGTCTAGGACATCGAGGCACCGGGGAGCTGTTTTTT. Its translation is CASSLGHRGTGELFF.

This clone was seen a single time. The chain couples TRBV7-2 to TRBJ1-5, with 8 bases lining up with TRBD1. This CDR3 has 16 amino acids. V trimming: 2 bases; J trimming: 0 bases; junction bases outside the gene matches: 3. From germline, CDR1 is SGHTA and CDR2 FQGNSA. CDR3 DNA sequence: TGTGCCAGCAGCTTACAGGGACAGGTTAGCAATCAGCCCCAGCATTTT. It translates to CASSLQGQVSNQPQHF. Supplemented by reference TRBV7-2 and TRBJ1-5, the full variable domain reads GAGVSQSPSNKVTEKGKDVELRCDPISGHTALYWYRQSLGQGLEFLIYFQGNSAPDKSGLPSDRFSAERTGGSVSTLTIQRTQQEDSAVYLCASSLQGQVSNQPQHFGDGTRLSIL.

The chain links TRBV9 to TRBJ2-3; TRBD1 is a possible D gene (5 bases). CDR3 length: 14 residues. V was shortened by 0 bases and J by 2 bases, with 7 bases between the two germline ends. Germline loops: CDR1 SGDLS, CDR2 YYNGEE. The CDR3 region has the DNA TGTGCCAGCAGCGTAGCAGGGATCACAGATACGCAGTATTTT. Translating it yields CASSVAGITDTQYF.

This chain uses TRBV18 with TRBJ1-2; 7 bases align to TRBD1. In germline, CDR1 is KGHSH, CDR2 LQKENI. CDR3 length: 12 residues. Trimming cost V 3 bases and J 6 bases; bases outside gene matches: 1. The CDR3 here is CASSPGQDGYTF. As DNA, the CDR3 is TGTGCCAGCTCACCCGGACAGGATGGCTACACCTTC.